Listed below are T cell receptor beta chains from one sample, sequenced in a study of graft-versus-host responses after intestinal transplantation. Repertoires were generated with immunoSEQ multiplex PCR, while TCRdb's copy carries only in-frame clones and drops some. The data show some 11,000 clones, around four fifths seen once. The material was PBMCs, obtained just under 130 days after transplant. These receptors were obtained from a human patient who received an intestinal transplant, so some T cells may come from the graft donor. CDR3s include the opening cysteine and the closing phenylalanine or tryptophan. D genes are given only for firm matches. Size values are once, few and many counts, or a class for expanded clones, and some rows have none.

clone_size,cdr3_length,d_call,j_call,v_call,cdr3_nt,cdr3_aa
.,14,.,TRBJ1-2,TRBV28,TGTGCCAGCAGGGAATTATGGGGTCGGTATGGCTACACCTTC,CASRELWGRYGYTF
.,13,.,TRBJ1-1,TRBV5-1,TGCGCCAGCAGCTTGACCGGGAGGACTGAAGCTTTCTTT,CASSLTGRTEAFF
.,14,TRBD1,TRBJ1-5,TRBV6-6,TGTGCCAGCAGACAGGGGGCGGTGGTTCAGCCCCAGCATTTT,CASRQGAVVQPQHF
.,13,.,TRBJ1-1,TRBV19,TGTGCCAGTCGCCAGGACGCGATGGCTGAAGCTTTCTTT,CASRQDAMAEAFF
.,19,.,TRBJ2-4,TRBV7-9,TGTGCCAGCAGCCACCTCCACCCACGGGGGCGCGGGGCCAAAAACATTCAGTACTTC,CASSHLHPRGRGAKNIQYF
.,13,.,TRBJ1-1,TRBV19,TGTGCCAGTAGTATCCGGGGGGCCACTGAAGCTTTCTTT,CASSIRGATEAFF
.,15,.,TRBJ2-5,TRBV11-1,TGTGCCAGCAGCTCCCGGGACCGCGGGACGGAGACCCAGTACTTC,CASSSRDRGTETQYF
.,13,.,TRBJ2-1,TRBV11-3,TGTGCCAGCAGCGTCCCAGTTTACAATGAGCAGTTCTTC,CASSVPVYNEQFF
.,14,.,TRBJ1-5,TRBV21-1,TGTGCCAGCAGCGAGGACAGGGCGGATCAGCCCCAGCATTTT,CASSEDRADQPQHF
medium-sized,16,.,TRBJ1-2,TRBV6-5,TGTGCCAGCAGTTACACCGACGGCGGCATGTACTATGGCTACACCTTC,CASSYTDGGMYYGYTF
.,15,TRBD2,TRBJ2-1,TRBV13,TGTGCCAGCAGCGAGGGGAGGACTAGCGCCAGTGAGCAGTTCTTC,CASSEGRTSASEQFF
.,14,.,TRBJ2-2,TRBV15,TGTGCCGCGTCAGTGTCACGCGACACCGGGGAGCTGTTTTTT,CAASVSRDTGELFF
.,17,.,TRBJ2-1,TRBV15,TGTGCCACCAGAAAGGGGGGATCAATACGCTCCTACAATGAGCAGTTCTTC,CATRKGGSIRSYNEQFF
.,16,.,TRBJ2-3,TRBV4-2,TGTGCCAGCAGCCAAGATATAGGGCAGGGTGGAGATACGCAGTATTTT,CASSQDIGQGGDTQYF
few,13,.,TRBJ2-2,TRBV15,TGTGCCACCAGCCTCCGGGTCGCCGGGGAGCTGTTTTTT,CATSLRVAGELFF
.,14,TRBD1,TRBJ1-2,TRBV5-6,TGTGCCAGCAGCTTGTACAGGGGCTCCTATGGCTACACCTTC,CASSLYRGSYGYTF
.,14,.,TRBJ2-7,TRBV6-6,TGTGCCAGCAGTTACTCGGACAGCTCCTACGAGCAGTACTTC,CASSYSDSSYEQYF
few,16,TRBD2,TRBJ2-7,TRBV11-2,TGTGCCAGCAGCCAAGAGGTGGGGCGGGGGTTCAACGAGCAGTACTTC,CASSQEVGRGFNEQYF
.,15,TRBD1,TRBJ2-3,TRBV6-4,TGTGCCAGCAGCGAACTGACAGGGGGCCGAGATACGCAGTATTTT,CASSELTGGRDTQYF
.,14,TRBD1,TRBJ1-5,TRBV2,TGTGCCAGCGCATTACAGGGGACTTATCAGCCCCAGCATTTT,CASALQGTYQPQHF
.,13,.,TRBJ2-5,TRBV11-3,TGTGCCAGCAGCTTAGTAACAGCTCCGACCCAGTACTTC,CASSLVTAPTQYF
.,13,.,TRBJ1-2,TRBV5-1,TGCGCCAGCAGCTCCTCACCGGACTATGGCTACACCTTC,CASSSSPDYGYTF
few,11,.,TRBJ2-3,TRBV20-1,TGCAGTGCACCTGGGACCACGGCGCAGTATTTT,CSAPGTTAQYF
.,15,.,TRBJ1-5,TRBV19,TGTGCCAGTAGTATAGCGGGGGGAAGCAATCAGCCCCAGCATTTT,CASSIAGGSNQPQHF
.,15,.,TRBJ1-1,TRBV9,TGTGCCAGCAGCGTAGGGGGGAAATTGGACACTGAAGCTTTCTTT,CASSVGGKLDTEAFF
.,13,.,TRBJ1-3,TRBV6-5,TGTGCCAGCAGCTCTAACGCTGGAAACACCATATATTTT,CASSSNAGNTIYF
.,15,TRBD2,TRBJ2-2,TRBV2,TGTGCCAGCAGGGGACTAGCGGAGAACACCGGGGAGCTGTTTTTT,CASRGLAENTGELFF
.,16,TRBD1,TRBJ2-1,TRBV5-1,TGCGCCAGCAGCGTTGTTGGGACAGGGGGTCCCAATGAGCAGTTCTTC,CASSVVGTGGPNEQFF
.,14,TRBD2,TRBJ2-1,TRBV5-6,TGTGCCAGCAGCCCGGGACTAGTCAAACATGAGCAGTTCTTC,CASSPGLVKHEQFF
.,12,.,TRBJ1-1,TRBV11-2,TGTGCCAGCCGCGGGGAGAACACTGAAGCTTTCTTT,CASRGENTEAFF
.,15,.,TRBJ1-1,TRBV4-1,TGCGCCAGCAGCCTAAGCGAGGGCGCCAACACTGAAGCTTTCTTT,CASSLSEGANTEAFF
.,16,TRBD2,TRBJ2-1,TRBV6-4,TGTGCCAGCAGTGACTCGGGCGGGGGGGCCTACAATGAGCAGTTCTTC,CASSDSGGGAYNEQFF
.,15,TRBD2,TRBJ2-3,TRBV5-5,TGTGCCAGCAGGGGGGGACTAGCGGGCACAGATACGCAGTATTTT,CASRGGLAGTDTQYF
.,13,.,TRBJ2-7,TRBV7-9,TGTGCCAGCAGCTTAGCCGGTACGGTCGAGCAGTACTTC,CASSLAGTVEQYF
.,13,TRBD1,TRBJ1-4,TRBV6-6,TGTGCCAGCAGCGACAGGGAATATGAAAAACTGTTTTTT,CASSDREYEKLFF
.,14,.,TRBJ1-5,TRBV2,TGTGCCAGCAGTGAAACGGGTCTAGGTCAGCCCCAGCATTTT,CASSETGLGQPQHF
.,14,.,TRBJ2-1,TRBV2,TGTGCCAGCAGTGGGGAGGCTAGCTCGGGTGAGCAGTTCTTC,CASSGEASSGEQFF
once,10,.,TRBJ2-5,TRBV29-1,TGCAGCTCTTATAGGGAGACCCAGTACTTC,CSSYRETQYF
.,17,.,TRBJ2-3,TRBV7-9,TGTGCCAGCAGCTCCGCCCCCTCTAGCGCGGGCACAGATACGCAGTATTTT,CASSSAPSSAGTDTQYF
.,16,.,TRBJ2-3,TRBV6-6,TGTGCCAGCAGTTACTCGGAGGCAGACTACACAGATACGCAGTATTTT,CASSYSEADYTDTQYF
.,13,.,TRBJ2-7,TRBV27,TGTGCCAGCAGTTTTTCAGAATCCTACGAGCAGTACTTC,CASSFSESYEQYF
.,14,.,TRBJ2-7,TRBV6-6,TGTGCCAGCAGCCCAAGCTCCAACTCCCCCGCGCAGTACTTC,CASSPSSNSPAQYF
few,14,TRBD2,TRBJ2-1,TRBV6-4,TGTGCCAGCAGTGGGACTAGCGGGGGGGCTGAGCAGTTCTTC,CASSGTSGGAEQFF
.,15,.,TRBJ2-2,TRBV7-9,TGTGCCAGCAGCCCCCGCGATGGCTACACCGGGGAGCTGTTTTTT,CASSPRDGYTGELFF
.,17,TRBD2,TRBJ2-1,TRBV6-4,TGTGCCAGCAGTGACTCAGAGACTAGCGGGACGGAGAATGAGCAGTTCTTC,CASSDSETSGTENEQFF
.,14,TRBD2,TRBJ2-7,TRBV6-5,TGTGCCAGCAGTTCACAGCGGGAGCAAGGCGAGCAGTACTTC,CASSSQREQGEQYF
.,15,.,TRBJ2-3,TRBV10-3,TGTGCCATCAGTGTGTCCAGGGCGCGCACAGATACGCAGTATTTT,CAISVSRARTDTQYF
.,16,.,TRBJ2-1,TRBV27,TGTGCCAGCAGTTTAATCGCTACAAGCTCCTACAATGAGCAGTTCTTC,CASSLIATSSYNEQFF
.,13,.,TRBJ2-3,TRBV4-1,TGCGCCGTCGGCCTCCGAGGCACAGATACGCAGTATTTT,CAVGLRGTDTQYF
.,13,.,TRBJ2-5,TRBV18,TGTGCCAGCTCTCCGACGGCAGGGGAGACCCAGTACTTC,CASSPTAGETQYF
.,13,TRBD1,TRBJ1-1,TRBV7-9,TGTGCCAGCAGCTTAGCGCAGGGGGCTGAAGCTTTCTTT,CASSLAQGAEAFF
.,15,TRBD2,TRBJ2-1,TRBV6-4,TGTGCCAGCAGTGAAGGTCGCGGGGGGGCCGCAGAGCAGTTCTTC,CASSEGRGGAAEQFF